The 17 T cell receptor beta chains below all came from one sample that was sequenced in a study of T cells expressing NK-cell markers. TCRdb re-analyzed the 5' RACE reads; it lists each CDR3 protein once, without DNA. This table lists approximately 420,000 distinct CDR3 sequences. Input material: blood T cells: a sorted CD56 or NKG2C T cell subset, CD4+ or CD8+ T cells, or bulk PBMC T cells (not recorded which). Receptors were obtained from a woman between 45 and 60 years old in good health.

The CDR3 region is CASIGLRVEAFF. This chain connects TRBV12-5 to TRBJ1-1; as DNA is missing, the TRBD1 call by TCRdb cannot be tested. The CDR3 is 12 amino acids. Germline V gene sequence: CDR1 LGHNT, CDR2 FRNRAP.

The CDR3 sequence is CASSPISGTDYNEQFF. The chain couples TRBV4-1 to TRBJ2-1; TCRdb outputs TRBD1, but without DNA this stays unchecked. The CDR3 is 16 residues long. The germline V gene has CDR1 MGHRA and CDR2 YSYEKL.

The chain uses TRBV10-3 and TRBJ2-1; TCRdb lists TRBD2, though no DNA is available to test this call. The CDR3 extends over 12 amino acids. The germline V gene encodes CDR1 ENHRY and CDR2 SYGVKD. The CDR3 sequence: CAISEMAGAQFF.

The rearrangement links TRBV24-1 to TRBJ1-3; TCRdb picks TRBD1, but there is no DNA to check that call. The CDR3 has 15 amino acids. CDR1 KGHDR and CDR2 SFDVKD come from the germline V gene. The CDR3 loop is CATSDPGTAGNTIYF.

This chain links TRBV5-1 with TRBJ1-4. Looked up from germline, CDR1 is SGHRS and CDR2 is YFSETQ. The CDR3 covers 15 residues. The CDR3 protein is CASSLKTPPNEKLFF.

V usage is TRBV9 and J usage is TRBJ1-1. This CDR3 spans 14 amino acids. CDR1 and CDR2 from the germline V gene are SGDLS and YYNGEE. CDR3 in amino acids: CASSVANLNTEAFF.

J is TRBJ2-1 and V is TRBV5-1; the TCRdb D gene call, TRBD1, has no DNA to confirm it. The germline CDR1 and CDR2 sequences are SGHRS and YFSETQ. The CDR3 loop spans 11 amino acids. CDR3 region: CASTRGGEQFF. Together with reference TRBV5-1 and TRBJ2-1, the CDR3 gives the full variable domain: KAGVTQTPRYLIKTRGQQVTLSCSPISGHRSVSWYQQTPGQGLQFLFEYFSETQRNKGNFPGRFSGRQFSNSRSEMNVSTLELGDSALYLCASTRGGEQFFGPGTRLTVL.

J is TRBJ1-1 and V is TRBV7-9; no DNA is available, so the TRBD1 call from TCRdb remains unchecked. The CDR3 has 15 amino acids. CDR1 and CDR2 from the germline V gene are SEHNR and FQNEAQ (reference sequence). CDR3 amino acids: CASSLLPQGNTEAFF.

This rearrangement joins TRBV11-3 to TRBJ2-7; TCRdb returns TRBD2, unconfirmable since there is no DNA. Germline CDR1 and CDR2: SGHNT and YENEEA. This CDR3 has 16 amino acids. CDR3: CASSPPTSGRSVEQYF.

The chain links TRBV20-1 to TRBJ2-7; TCRdb names TRBD2, which stays unverified in the absence of DNA. Germline V gene sequence: CDR1 DFQATT, CDR2 SNEGSKA (reference sequence). The CDR3 is 16 residues long. The CDR3 reads CSAREARGRNSYEQYF.

CDR3 sequence: CASGNLATNEKLFF. V gene TRBV10-2 combines with J gene TRBJ1-4. Germline V lookup: CDR1 WSHSY, CDR2 SAAADI. This CDR3 has 14 residues.

This sequence joins TRBV12-3 or TRBV12-4 and TRBJ2-4; the TCRdb call, TRBD2, lacks DNA for checking. The CDR3 runs 15 residues. The CDR3 reads CASSSLRPAKNIQYF.

The V gene is TRBV27, the J gene TRBJ2-3; TCRdb lists TRBD1, though no DNA is available to test this call. This CDR3 region has 16 residues. Germline-derived CDR1 and CDR2 are MNHEY and SMNVEV (reference sequence). The chain's CDR3 is CASSSIGTRGEDTQYF.

The rearrangement links TRBV5-1 to TRBJ2-1; TCRdb proposes TRBD2, but this gene call is untestable without DNA. The germline V gene has CDR1 SGHRS and CDR2 YFSETQ. The CDR3 has 17 amino acids. This CDR3 is CASSLPPFGTSGNEQFF.

The genes are TRBV7-2 and TRBJ2-5; there is no DNA to check the TCRdb D call of TRBD2. CDR1 SGHTA and CDR2 FQGNSA come from the germline V gene. The CDR3 totals 15 residues. Here the CDR3 reads CASRSNAGLVETQYF.

This chain links TRBV5-6 with TRBJ2-2; TCRdb picks TRBD1, but there is no DNA to check that call. Germline lookup yields CDR1 SGHDT and CDR2 YYEEEE. The CDR3 extends over 16 amino acids. CDR3 sequence: CASSFYLGPDTGELFF.

The CDR3 loop reads CASSPMGSGYTF. The chain uses TRBV3-1 and TRBJ1-2. Germline lookup yields CDR1 LGHDT and CDR2 YNNKEL (reference sequence). The length of the CDR3 is 12 residues.